The 23 T cell receptor beta chains listed next were all sequenced from one sample in a study of brain metastases from non-small cell lung cancer. Profiling relied on immunoSEQ multiplex PCR, and the TCRdb table lists in-frame clones only, not all of them. The profile shows roughly 14,000 clones, over 80% of them singletons. Sequenced material: primary lung tumor tissue. All receptors come from a donor at least 40 years old with non-small cell lung cancer.

The chain couples TRBV4-1 to TRBJ1-5; D may be TRBD1 (5 bases). V lost 4 bases and J 0 bases, leaving 10 bases between the germline ends. Germline assignment: CDR1 MGHRA and CDR2 YSYEKL. The CDR3 loop spans 15 amino acids. CDR3 coding DNA: TGCGCCAGCAGCCGGGGCGAAGATAGCAATCAGCCCCAGCATTTT. It specifies CASSRGEDSNQPQHF.

The chain recombines TRBV6-5 with TRBJ1-2, with a possible D match to TRBD1 (5 bases). The CDR3 runs 13 residues. Germline CDR1 and CDR2: MNHEY and SVGAGI. With 9 bases removed from V and 4 bases from J, the gap between germline ends came to 15 bases. DNA for the CDR3: TGTGCCAGTAGCGACAAGGGGCCCTATGGCTACACCTTC. This sequence encodes CASSDKGPYGYTF.

V is TRBV5-6 and J is TRBJ2-5, with D possibly matching TRBD1 (6 bases). The CDR3 is 15 amino acids. The germline V gene has CDR1 SGHDT and CDR2 YYEEEE. Trimming left V 1 base short and J 1 base short, with 11 bases between. CDR3 bases: TGTGCCAGCAGCTTGACCGGGACACTCCAAGAGACCCAGTACTTC. It specifies CASSLTGTLQETQYF.

This chain uses TRBV3-1 (or the pseudogene TRBV3-2) with TRBJ2-1, with 7 bases identical to TRBD2. This CDR3 is 14 amino acids long. Per the germline V gene, CDR1 is LGHDT and CDR2 is YNNKEL (reference sequence). V trimming: 6 bases; J trimming: 0 bases; junction bases outside the gene matches: 2. The CDR3 reads CASRRGSSYNEQFF. The DNA for the CDR3 is TGTGCCAGCAGGCGGGGGAGCTCCTACAATGAGCAGTTCTTC.

The V gene is TRBV7-2, the J gene TRBJ2-1; tentatively, D is TRBD2 (6 bases). V lost 3 bases and J 2 bases, leaving 11 bases between the germline ends. The CDR3 runs to 15 residues. The germline gives CDR1 SGHTA, CDR2 FQGNSA. The CDR3 sequence is CASSFGGPPYNEQFF. The CDR3 bases are TGTGCCAGCAGCTTCGGGGGTCCTCCCTACAATGAGCAGTTCTTC.

The CDR3 loop is CASRTDRDGGYTF. The CDR3, as DNA: TGCGCCAGCAGAACGGACAGGGACGGGGGCTACACCTTC. The V and J genes are TRBV5-1 and TRBJ1-2, with 8 bases that match TRBD1. Trimming removed 5 bases from V and 8 bases from J; junction bases left unmatched: 8. This CDR3 is built from 13 residues. Germline CDR1 SGHRS, CDR2 YFSETQ. Full variable domain (rest looked up from reference TRBV5-1 and TRBJ1-2): KAGVTQTPRYLIKTRGQQVTLSCSPISGHRSVSWYQQTPGQGLQFLFEYFSETQRNKGNFPGRFSGRQFSNSRSEMNVSTLELGDSALYLCASRTDRDGGYTFGSGTRLTVV.

This clone was recorded only once. The V call is TRBV4-2, the J call TRBJ1-6; no clear D. The germline V gene encodes CDR1 LGHNA and CDR2 YNFKEQ. This CDR3 is 18 amino acids long. V was pared by 0 bases and J by 4 bases, with 16 bases between. The CDR3 bases are TGTGCCAGCAGCCAAGACGGCCCAAGAGCCACTTATAATTCACCCCTCCACTTT. It specifies CASSQDGPRATYNSPLHF.

This rearrangement joins TRBV7-2 to TRBJ1-2; 8 positions agree with TRBD1. CDR3 length: 15 residues. J gave up 2 bases and V 5 bases, and 7 bases lay outside the gene matches. Germline V CDR1 and CDR2: SGHTA, FQGNSA. The CDR3 sequence: CASSAYRGSNYGYTF. DNA for the CDR3: TGTGCCAGCAGCGCCTACAGGGGGTCAAACTATGGCTACACCTTC. The variable domain in full, completed from reference TRBV7-2 and TRBJ1-2, reads GAGVSQSPSNKVTEKGKDVELRCDPISGHTALYWYRQSLGQGLEFLIYFQGNSAPDKSGLPSDRFSAERTGGSVSTLTIQRTQQEDSAVYLCASSAYRGSNYGYTFGSGTRLTVV.

The chain has TRBV24-1 and TRBJ1-2; D not resolved. CDR1 KGHDR and CDR2 SFDVKD come from the germline V gene. The CDR3 extends over 14 amino acids. The V end lost 7 bases, the J end lost 5 bases, and 16 bases lay between the germline ends. The DNA for the CDR3 is TGTGCCACCAGATCGACGGGGAGGGTTTATGGCTACACCTTC. The encoded protein is CATRSTGRVYGYTF.

The genes are TRBV19 and TRBJ1-4; D perhaps matches TRBD1 (6 bases). The CDR3 contains 16 residues. V was clipped by 5 bases and J by 3 bases, with 16 bases between them. Looked up from germline, CDR1 is LNHDA and CDR2 is SQIVND (reference sequence). The CDR3: CASSPLLTGSNEKLFF. DNA of the CDR3: TGTGCCAGTAGTCCCCTTCTTACAGGGTCTAATGAAAAACTGTTTTTT.

The rearrangement uses TRBV5-6 and TRBJ2-2; a possible D gene is TRBD1 (6 bases). CDR1 and CDR2 from the germline V gene are SGHDT and YYEEEE. The CDR3 covers 16 residues. V lost 0 bases and J lost 10, with 19 bases in between. The CDR3 nucleotides read TGTGCCAGCAGCTTGGGGAGGTACAGGGTCCATGAGGAGCTGTTTTTT. Protein product: CASSLGRYRVHEELFF.

This chain joins TRBV5-6 and TRBJ1-5; 8 bases agree with TRBD1. The length of the CDR3 is 18 residues. The ends lost 4 bases at V and 0 bases at J; junction bases unmatched: 12. In germline, CDR1 is SGHDT, CDR2 YYEEEE. The CDR3 spells CASSGGLQGGYSNQPQHF. CDR3 DNA sequence: TGTGCCAGCAGCGGAGGCTTACAGGGGGGATATAGCAATCAGCCCCAGCATTTT.

V usage is TRBV6-5 and J usage is TRBJ2-2; D may be TRBD1 (5 bases). Germline V lookup: CDR1 MNHEY, CDR2 SVGAGI. Trimming cost V 8 bases and J 5 bases, with 12 bases left between them. CDR3 length equals 13 residues. The CDR3 spells CASPRPGTGELFF. The CDR3 DNA reads TGTGCCAGCCCCAGGCCAGGGACCGGGGAGCTGTTTTTT.

V usage is TRBV6-6 and J usage is TRBJ1-5, with 7 bases aligning to TRBD1. After removal of 5 bases from V and 4 bases from J, the junction contained 5 bases not matched to a gene. CDR3 length: 14 residues. Germline lookup yields CDR1 MNHNY and CDR2 SVGAGI (reference sequence). The CDR3 DNA reads TGTGCCAGCAGTACAGGGGACGCAAATCAGCCCCAGCATTTT. It translates to CASSTGDANQPQHF.

This clone was picked up a small number of times. The chain carries TRBV19 and TRBJ1-1; D not certain. V lost 3 bases, J lost 0 bases, and 5 bases lay in between. CDR3 length equals 13 residues. The germline CDR1 and CDR2 sequences are LNHDA and SQIVND (reference sequence). The CDR3 here is CASSIQMNTEAFF. Written as DNA, the CDR3 is TGTGCCAGTAGTATCCAAATGAACACTGAAGCTTTCTTT. Complete variable domain (other parts from reference TRBV19 and TRBJ1-1): DGGITQSPKYLFRKEGQNVTLSCEQNLNHDAMYWYRQDPGQGLRLIYYSQIVNDFQKGDIAEGYSVSREKKESFPLTVTSAQKNPTAFYLCASSIQMNTEAFFGQGTRLTVV.

The rearrangement joins TRBV5-1 to TRBJ1-2; maybe TRBD1 (5 bases). Germline V CDR1 and CDR2: SGHRS, YFSETQ. V lost 1 base and J lost 4, with 17 bases in between. The CDR3 consists of 16 residues. The CDR3 coding sequence is TGCGCCAGCAGCTTGTCTCCACAGGAGCCTCTCTATGGCTACACCTTC. This translates into CASSLSPQEPLYGYTF.

This clone is medium-sized in the sample. Additional DNA sequences in this sample encode the identical CDR3. CDR3 nucleotide sequence: TGCGCCAGCAGCCTTTCGGGACTAGCGGGTATAGGGGAGCTGTTTTTT. Translation: CASSLSGLAGIGELFF. The chain carries TRBV4-1 and TRBJ2-2; 12 bases match TRBD2. V lost 4 bases, J lost 8 bases, and 8 bases stayed unmatched. The length of the CDR3 is 16 residues. The germline V gene has CDR1 MGHRA and CDR2 YSYEKL.

The sample holds one count of this clone. CDR3: CASSSPSAGNTEAFF. The CDR3 coding sequence is TGTGCCAGCAGCTCACCCTCGGCAGGGAACACTGAAGCTTTCTTT. The chain has TRBV7-6 and TRBJ1-1, with D unresolved. Germline loops: CDR1 SGHVS, CDR2 FNYEAQ. Trimming pared 4 bases from V and 1 base from J, leaving 13 bases between. The CDR3 length is 15 residues.

The chain carries TRBV7-9 and TRBJ2-2, with D possibly matching TRBD1 (6 bases). Germline CDR1 SEHNR, CDR2 FQNEAQ (reference sequence). Deletions cut 2 bases from V and 6 bases from J, with 19 bases between. This CDR3 comprises 17 residues. The CDR3 bases are TGTGCCAGCAGCTTAAGCAGGGGATGGGTATCGGCCGGGGAGCTGTTTTTT. It codes for CASSLSRGWVSAGELFF. Complete variable domain (other parts from reference TRBV7-9 and TRBJ2-2): DTGVSQNPRHKITKRGQNVTFRCDPISEHNRLYWYRQTLGQGPEFLTYFQNEAQLEKSRLLSDRFSAERPKGSFSTLEIQRTEQGDSAMYLCASSLSRGWVSAGELFFGEGSRLTVL.

The genes are TRBV5-1 and TRBJ2-5; D is unresolved. The V gene's germline CDR1 is SGHRS and CDR2 YFSETQ. Deletions cut 0 bases from V and 4 bases from J, with 19 bases between. This CDR3 comprises 17 residues. The CDR3 DNA reads as TGCGCCAGCAGCTTGGAGCCAGGTGGGGTGTTGCGAGAGACCCAGTACTTC. Its protein is CASSLEPGGVLRETQYF.

This chain links TRBV18 with TRBJ1-5; 8 bases align to TRBD1. The CDR3 is 16 residues long. In germline, CDR1 is KGHSH, CDR2 LQKENI. With V trimmed by 2 bases and J by 2 bases, 5 bases remained unmatched. The CDR3 region has the DNA TGTGCCAGCTCACCATTCACAGGGGGAGGCAATCAGCCCCAGCATTTT. Its translation is CASSPFTGGGNQPQHF.

The chain couples TRBV7-2 to TRBJ1-1; D gene ambiguous. Trimming removed 3 bases at V and 7 bases at J, with 6 bases between. The germline V gene has CDR1 SGHTA and CDR2 FQGNSA. The CDR3 extends over 11 amino acids. The CDR3 sequence: CASSFLFEAFF. DNA for the CDR3: TGTGCCAGCAGCTTTCTCTTTGAAGCTTTCTTT.

This clone has only one observation. J is TRBJ1-4 and V is TRBV5-1; unclear D gene. Between the trimmed V and J ends, which lost 0 bases and 0 bases, there was a span of 3 bases. CDR1 and CDR2 from the germline V gene are SGHRS and YFSETQ. This CDR3 spans 14 amino acids. The CDR3 is CASSLDSTNEKLFF. In nucleotides, the CDR3 is TGCGCCAGCAGCTTGGACTCAACTAATGAAAAACTGTTTTTT.